This TCR beta chain was identified during a study of blood T cells in healthy people across ages. PCR was performed a second time for about 6 to 12 cycles using a sample-barcoded 5' primer and a J-beta primer mix. A single record per CDR3 protein comes from TCRdb applying MiXCR to the 5' RACE reads. This table holds approximately 1,000,000 distinct CDR3 sequences, more than 40% found once. Isolation recovered at least 6 million PBMCs from every sample. V lost 2 bases and J 7 bases, leaving 21 bases between the germline ends. The CDR3 length is 17 residues. Germline loops: CDR1 ENHRY, CDR2 SYGVKD. The sample consisted of blood. This chain joins TRBV10-3 and TRBJ2-1; D may correspond to TRBD1 or TRBD2 (6 bases each). This sequence was found in a woman aged 55-70 years in good health. The CDR3 DNA reads as TGTGCCATCAGTGAGGGGGTACGACTAGTGGGGGCGAATGAGCAGTTCTTC. Amino acids: CAISEGVRLVGANEQFF.